The clone carrying this T cell receptor beta chain has only a few counts. No antigen is known for it. This record belongs to a study of T cell repertoires in cytomegalovirus infection. TCRdb independently ran MiXCR on the reads; one entry per CDR3 protein. This table has some 150,000 distinct CDR3 sequences, approximately 30% appearing once. This CDR3 region has 15 residues. CDR1 and CDR2 from the germline V gene are SGHVS and FQNEAQ. V was trimmed by 3 bases and J by 3 bases, leaving 15 bases between them. The starting material was CD8+ T cells from cultured PBMCs, obtained from culture after CMV antigen stimulation. The genes are TRBV7-8 and TRBJ2-7; the D gene is possibly TRBD2 (6 bases). The TCR originated in a human donor in good health (CMV status not recorded). Some clones in this sample may be carry-over from other donors' samples. CDR3 sequence reads: CASSFTNSGNYEQYF. DNA for the CDR3: TGTGCCAGCAGCTTTACCAATAGCGGAAACTACGAGCAGTACTTC. The full variable domain, its missing parts supplied by reference TRBV7-8 and TRBJ2-7, is GAGVSQSPRYKVAKRGQDVALRCDPISGHVSLFWYQQALGQGPEFLTYFQNEAQLDKSGLPSDRFFAERPEGSVSTLKIQRTQQEDSAVYLCASSFTNSGNYEQYFGPGTRLTVT.